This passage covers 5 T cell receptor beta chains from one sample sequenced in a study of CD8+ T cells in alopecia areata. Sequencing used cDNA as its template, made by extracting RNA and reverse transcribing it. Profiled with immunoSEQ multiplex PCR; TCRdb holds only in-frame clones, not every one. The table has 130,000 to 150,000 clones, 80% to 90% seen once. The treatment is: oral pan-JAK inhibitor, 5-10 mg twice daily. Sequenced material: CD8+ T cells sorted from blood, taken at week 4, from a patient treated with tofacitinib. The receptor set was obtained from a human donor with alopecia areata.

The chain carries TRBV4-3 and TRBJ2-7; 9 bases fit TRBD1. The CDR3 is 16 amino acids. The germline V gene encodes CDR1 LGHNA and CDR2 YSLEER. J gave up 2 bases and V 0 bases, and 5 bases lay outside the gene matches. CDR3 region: CASSQDLGTGTYEQYF. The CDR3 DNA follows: TGCGCCAGCAGCCAAGATCTGGGGACAGGGACCTACGAGCAGTACTTC.

In nucleotides, the CDR3 is TGCGCCAGCAGCTTGGGCCCCTCGACAGGGAGTAGGCATCAGCCCCAGCATTTT. Amino acids: CASSLGPSTGSRHQPQHF. The V gene is TRBV5-1, the J gene TRBJ1-5, with 7 bases matching TRBD1. Unmatched junction bases numbered 14, after V lost 0 bases and J lost 5 bases. The CDR3 loop spans 18 amino acids. Looked up from germline, CDR1 is SGHRS and CDR2 is YFSETQ.

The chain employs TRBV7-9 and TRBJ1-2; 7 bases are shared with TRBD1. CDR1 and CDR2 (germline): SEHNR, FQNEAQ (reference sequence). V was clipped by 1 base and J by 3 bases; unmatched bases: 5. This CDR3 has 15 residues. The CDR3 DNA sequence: TGTGCCAGCAGCTTAGGACAGGGTGAGGACTATGGCTACACCTTC. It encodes CASSLGQGEDYGYTF. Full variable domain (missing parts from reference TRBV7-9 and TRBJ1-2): DTGVSQNPRHKITKRGQNVTFRCDPISEHNRLYWYRQTLGQGPEFLTYFQNEAQLEKSRLLSDRFSAERPKGSFSTLEIQRTEQGDSAMYLCASSLGQGEDYGYTFGSGTRLTVV.

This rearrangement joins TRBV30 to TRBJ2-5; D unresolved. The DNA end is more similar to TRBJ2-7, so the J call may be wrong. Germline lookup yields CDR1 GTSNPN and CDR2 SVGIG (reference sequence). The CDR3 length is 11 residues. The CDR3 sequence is CAWRIAYEQYF. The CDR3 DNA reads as TGTGCCTGGAGGATCGCCTACGAGCAGTACTTC.

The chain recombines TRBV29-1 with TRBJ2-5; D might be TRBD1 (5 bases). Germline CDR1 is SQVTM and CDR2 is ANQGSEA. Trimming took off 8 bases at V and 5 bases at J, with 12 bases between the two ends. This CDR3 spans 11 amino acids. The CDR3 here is CSIRVDETQYF. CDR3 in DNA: TGCAGCATCAGGGTAGACGAGACCCAGTACTTC.